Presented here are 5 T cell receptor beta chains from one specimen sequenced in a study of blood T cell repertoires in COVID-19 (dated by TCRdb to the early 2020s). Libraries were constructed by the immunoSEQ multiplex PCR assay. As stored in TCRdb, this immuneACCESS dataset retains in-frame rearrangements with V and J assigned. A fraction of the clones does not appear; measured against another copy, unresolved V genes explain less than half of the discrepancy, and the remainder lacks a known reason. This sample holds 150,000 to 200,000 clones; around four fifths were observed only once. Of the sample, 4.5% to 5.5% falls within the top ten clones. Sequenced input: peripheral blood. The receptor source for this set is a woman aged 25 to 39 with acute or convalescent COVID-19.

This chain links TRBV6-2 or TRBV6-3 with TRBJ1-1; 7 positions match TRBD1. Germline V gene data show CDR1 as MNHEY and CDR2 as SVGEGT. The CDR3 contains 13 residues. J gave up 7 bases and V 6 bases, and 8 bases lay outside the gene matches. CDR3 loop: CASSRDSVGEAFF. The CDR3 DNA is TGTGCCAGCAGCCGGGACAGTGTTGGTGAAGCTTTCTTT.

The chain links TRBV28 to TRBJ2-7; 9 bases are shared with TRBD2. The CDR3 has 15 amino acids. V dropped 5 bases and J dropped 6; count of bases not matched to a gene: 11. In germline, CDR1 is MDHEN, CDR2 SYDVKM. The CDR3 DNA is TGTGCCAGCAGTGAAGTCGCGGGGGGGGATGGCGAGCAGTACTTC. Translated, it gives CASSEVAGGDGEQYF.

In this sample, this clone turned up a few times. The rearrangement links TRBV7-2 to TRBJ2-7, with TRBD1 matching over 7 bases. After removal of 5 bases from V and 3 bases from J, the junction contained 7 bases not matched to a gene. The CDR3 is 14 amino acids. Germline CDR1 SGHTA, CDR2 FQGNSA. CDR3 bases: TGTGCCAGCAGCCCCTCCGGGACAGACTACGAGCAGTACTTC. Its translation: CASSPSGTDYEQYF.

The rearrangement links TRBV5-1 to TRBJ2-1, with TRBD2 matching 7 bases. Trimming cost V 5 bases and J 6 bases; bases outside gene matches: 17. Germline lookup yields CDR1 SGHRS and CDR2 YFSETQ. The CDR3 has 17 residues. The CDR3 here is CASSLRAGLATSNEQFF. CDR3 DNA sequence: TGCGCCAGCAGTCTCCGAGCGGGACTGGCCACCTCCAATGAGCAGTTCTTC.

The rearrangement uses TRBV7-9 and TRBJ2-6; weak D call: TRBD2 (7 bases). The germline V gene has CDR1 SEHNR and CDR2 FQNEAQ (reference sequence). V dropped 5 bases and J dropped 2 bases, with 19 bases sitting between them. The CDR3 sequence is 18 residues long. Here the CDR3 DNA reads TGTGCCAGCAGCACCCCGGGGGGACAAACCACTGGGGCCAACGTCCTGACTTTC. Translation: CASSTPGGQTTGANVLTF.